This TCR beta chain was captured by sequencing in a study of shared clonotypes between healthy human individuals. Study-level background: The donor group consisted of a couple of women and three men, aged 18 to 49. The study, taken as a whole, reports: What naive subsets generally showed was a larger estimated richness than memory subsets showed. Shared clonotypes across all four donors exceeded non-shared ones in generation probability.

Investigators spread the genomic DNA of each subset evenly over several immunoSEQ plates. Repertoires were generated with immunoSEQ multiplex PCR, while TCRdb's copy carries only in-frame clones and drops some. The top ten hold around 0.4% of the sample, which has about 2.4 million clones, approximately 93% seen once. CDR3 size: 13 residues. The germline V gene has CDR1 SGHTS and CDR2 YDEGEE. V dropped 0 bases and J dropped 0 bases, with 2 bases sitting between them. This clone occurred once. The target antigen is unknown. Material for sequencing was naive CD4+ T cells from PBMCs. Subset in this sample: CD45RA+ positively selected. The sequence was collected from a man between 18 and 29 years old in good health. Some clones in this sample may be carry-over from other donors' samples. This chain joins TRBV5-8 and TRBJ2-3; D is uncertain. The CDR3 DNA sequence: TGTGCCAGCAGCTTGGCCAGCACAGATACGCAGTATTTT. It encodes CASSLASTDTQYF.